Sequencing of this TCR beta chain was carried out in a study of shared clonotypes between healthy human individuals. Findings of the study overall: Sharing across four donors was seen in roughly 5% of naive CD4 clonotypes. Naive subsets generally exceeded memory subsets in estimated richness. In the sorted subsets, rarefaction showed sequencing was incomplete despite large depth.

Points on this clone: Its matching antigen is unknown.

Researchers divided each subset's genomic DNA evenly across several immunoSEQ plates. Profiling relied on immunoSEQ multiplex PCR, and the TCRdb table lists in-frame clones only, not all of them. This table holds over 2 million clones, roughly 94% found once. Germline lookup yields CDR1 SGHRS and CDR2 YFSETQ. Trimming removed 3 bases from V and 7 bases from J, with 23 bases in between. CDR3 length: 17 amino acids. The TCR sequence derives from a young man in good health. The source material was naive CD4+ T cells sorted from blood. The sample's subset: CD45RA+ positively selected. V gene TRBV5-1 combines with J gene TRBJ2-1; tentatively, D is TRBD2 (7 bases). Written as DNA, the CDR3 is TGCGCCAGCAGCTCCCCTGGTCGGGGGGCCGCGCGGAATGAGCAGTTCTTC. As protein: CASSSPGRGAARNEQFF. Full variable domain (missing parts from reference TRBV5-1 and TRBJ2-1): KAGVTQTPRYLIKTRGQQVTLSCSPISGHRSVSWYQQTPGQGLQFLFEYFSETQRNKGNFPGRFSGRQFSNSRSEMNVSTLELGDSALYLCASSSPGRGAARNEQFFGPGTRLTVL.